This is a list of T cell receptor beta chains from one sample in a study of T cells in Graves' hyperthyroidism and ophthalmopathy. TCRdb independently ran MiXCR on the multiplex PCR reads; one entry per CDR3 protein. The repertoire holds 600,000 to 750,000 distinct CDR3 sequences, 17% seen once, with around a sixth in the top ten. Sequenced sample: blood. The receptors stem from a man in his fifties or sixties with Graves' hyperthyroidism. Both conserved end residues are part of each CDR3. D genes are given only for firm matches. Clone size is shown for a subset of rows, as once, few, many or a class of expanded clone.

v_gene: TRBV4-1; d_gene: -; j_gene: TRBJ1-2; abundance: few; CDR3nt: TGCGCCAGCAGCCGATCGGAGGGACATCGCCTTAACTATGGCTACACCTTC; CDR3aa: CASSRSEGHRLNYGYTF
v_gene: TRBV29-1; d_gene: -; j_gene: TRBJ1-1; abundance: many; CDR3nt: TGCAGCGTTGGAGGGTACACTGAAGCTTTCTTT; CDR3aa: CSVGGYTEAFF
v_gene: TRBV5-1; d_gene: -; j_gene: TRBJ2-3; abundance: many; CDR3nt: TGCGCCAGCAGCTTGGACCTAGCGTCCGATACGCAGTATTTT; CDR3aa: CASSLDLASDTQYF
v_gene: TRBV11-2; d_gene: -; j_gene: TRBJ2-4; abundance: many; CDR3nt: TGTGCCAGCAGCTTAGCGGCAGGGACGGCCAAAAACATTCAGTACTTC; CDR3aa: CASSLAAGTAKNIQYF
v_gene: TRBV7-9; d_gene: -; j_gene: TRBJ2-3; abundance: -; CDR3nt: TGTGCCAGCAGCTCGGAAGAGGCAGATACGCAGTATTTT; CDR3aa: CASSSEEADTQYF
v_gene: TRBV19; d_gene: -; j_gene: TRBJ1-5; abundance: few; CDR3nt: TGTGCCAGTAGTGACCCCGGGCCCCGAAAGAATCAGCCCCAGCATTTT; CDR3aa: CASSDPGPRKNQPQHF
v_gene: TRBV11-3; d_gene: TRBD1; j_gene: TRBJ2-1; abundance: many; CDR3nt: TGTGCCAGCAGCTTAGGGACAGGGACCTACAATGAGCAGTTCTTC; CDR3aa: CASSLGTGTYNEQFF
v_gene: TRBV7-9; d_gene: -; j_gene: TRBJ1-4; abundance: -; CDR3nt: TGTGCCAGCAGCCTCCTTCCAGCAGGCTATGAAAAACTGTTTTTT; CDR3aa: CASSLLPAGYEKLFF
v_gene: TRBV30; d_gene: -; j_gene: TRBJ2-7; abundance: many; CDR3nt: TGTGCCTGGGGGCCCAAGGGGGGATTCTACGAGCAGTACTTC; CDR3aa: CAWGPKGGFYEQYF
v_gene: TRBV19; d_gene: -; j_gene: TRBJ1-3; abundance: -; CDR3nt: TGTGCCAGTAGTATTGGTGTCGGGGGAAACACCATATATTTT; CDR3aa: CASSIGVGGNTIYF
v_gene: TRBV28; d_gene: TRBD2; j_gene: TRBJ2-5; abundance: many; CDR3nt: TGTGCCAGCAGTTCGTCTAGCGGGAGTCGGGTCGGAGAGACCCAGTACTTC; CDR3aa: CASSSSSGSRVGETQYF
v_gene: TRBV6-5; d_gene: -; j_gene: TRBJ1-1; abundance: many; CDR3nt: TGTGCCAGCAGTTACCCGAACACTGAAGCTTTCTTT; CDR3aa: CASSYPNTEAFF
v_gene: TRBV4-1; d_gene: -; j_gene: TRBJ2-3; abundance: few; CDR3nt: TGCGCCAGCAGCTTCCGGACAGTCCCTAGCACAGATACGCAGTATTTT; CDR3aa: CASSFRTVPSTDTQYF
v_gene: TRBV2; d_gene: TRBD2; j_gene: TRBJ2-7; abundance: -; CDR3nt: TGTGCCAGTAGAACTAGCGGGGCGGCGTCCGAGCAGTACTTC; CDR3aa: CASRTSGAASEQYF
v_gene: TRBV28; d_gene: -; j_gene: TRBJ1-5; abundance: many; CDR3nt: TGTGCCAGCACCTTAAGGGGGGATAGCAATCAGCCCCAGCATTTT; CDR3aa: CASTLRGDSNQPQHF
v_gene: TRBV27; d_gene: TRBD2; j_gene: TRBJ2-1; abundance: many; CDR3nt: TGTGCCAGCAGCCCTGGACTAGCGGGAGGTAAATACAATGAGCAGTTCTTC; CDR3aa: CASSPGLAGGKYNEQFF
v_gene: TRBV19; d_gene: -; j_gene: TRBJ2-5; abundance: few; CDR3nt: TGTGCCAGTAGCCCTCTAGGAGGGCAAGAGACCCAGTACTTC; CDR3aa: CASSPLGGQETQYF
v_gene: TRBV29-1; d_gene: -; j_gene: TRBJ1-6; abundance: many; CDR3nt: TGCAGCGTTGATTCAGGGACTAGGGATTCACCCCTCCACTTT; CDR3aa: CSVDSGTRDSPLHF
v_gene: TRBV11-2; d_gene: TRBD2; j_gene: TRBJ2-3; abundance: many; CDR3nt: TGTGCCAGCAGCCTTGGACTAGTGGATACGCAGTATTTT; CDR3aa: CASSLGLVDTQYF
v_gene: TRBV28; d_gene: TRBD2; j_gene: TRBJ2-1; abundance: many; CDR3nt: TGTGCCAGCAGTTTACTAGCGGGAGACGGTGAGCAGTTCTTC; CDR3aa: CASSLLAGDGEQFF
v_gene: TRBV28; d_gene: -; j_gene: TRBJ2-7; abundance: few; CDR3nt: TGTGCCAGCAGCCCACCCGGGACGCTGGGCTACGAGCAGTACTTC; CDR3aa: CASSPPGTLGYEQYF
v_gene: TRBV12-3/TRBV12-4; d_gene: -; j_gene: TRBJ2-6; abundance: many; CDR3nt: TGTGCCAGCAGTTACCGACCTATACCGATACAGGGGACTGCGGGGGCCAACGTCCTGACTTTC; CDR3aa: CASSYRPIPIQGTAGANVLTF
v_gene: TRBV30; d_gene: -; j_gene: TRBJ1-2; abundance: many; CDR3nt: TGTGCCTGGAGCTCCGGACGCCTAGACTACACCTTC; CDR3aa: CAWSSGRLDYTF
v_gene: TRBV9; d_gene: -; j_gene: TRBJ1-5; abundance: many; CDR3nt: TGTGCCAGCAGCGGGGGGGCAGTACAGCCCCAGCATTTT; CDR3aa: CASSGGAVQPQHF
v_gene: TRBV5-1; d_gene: -; j_gene: TRBJ2-3; abundance: -; CDR3nt: TGCGCCAGCAGCTTATTACAGGAACGGGGCTATGGCTACACAGATACGCAGTATTTT; CDR3aa: CASSLLQERGYGYTDTQYF
v_gene: TRBV6-2/TRBV6-3; d_gene: -; j_gene: TRBJ1-1; abundance: many; CDR3nt: TGTGCCAGCAGTCCCAGGGTTGACACTGAAGCTTTCTTT; CDR3aa: CASSPRVDTEAFF
v_gene: TRBV7-2; d_gene: -; j_gene: TRBJ1-4; abundance: few; CDR3nt: TGTGCCAGCAGCCCAGGACGGTTCTATCCTAATGAAAAACTGTTTTTT; CDR3aa: CASSPGRFYPNEKLFF
v_gene: TRBV12-3/TRBV12-4; d_gene: -; j_gene: TRBJ1-1; abundance: many; CDR3nt: TGTGCCAGCGTAATTGATTTTAGCGGGGGCACTGAAGCTTTCTTT; CDR3aa: CASVIDFSGGTEAFF
v_gene: TRBV30; d_gene: -; j_gene: TRBJ1-5; abundance: many; CDR3nt: TGTGCCTGGAGTCAGGGGTATCAGCCCCAGCATTTT; CDR3aa: CAWSQGYQPQHF
v_gene: TRBV19; d_gene: TRBD2; j_gene: TRBJ2-7; abundance: -; CDR3nt: TGTGCCAGTAGTATTTTTTCCGGGACTAGCGGACCTTCCTACGAGCAGTACTTC; CDR3aa: CASSIFSGTSGPSYEQYF